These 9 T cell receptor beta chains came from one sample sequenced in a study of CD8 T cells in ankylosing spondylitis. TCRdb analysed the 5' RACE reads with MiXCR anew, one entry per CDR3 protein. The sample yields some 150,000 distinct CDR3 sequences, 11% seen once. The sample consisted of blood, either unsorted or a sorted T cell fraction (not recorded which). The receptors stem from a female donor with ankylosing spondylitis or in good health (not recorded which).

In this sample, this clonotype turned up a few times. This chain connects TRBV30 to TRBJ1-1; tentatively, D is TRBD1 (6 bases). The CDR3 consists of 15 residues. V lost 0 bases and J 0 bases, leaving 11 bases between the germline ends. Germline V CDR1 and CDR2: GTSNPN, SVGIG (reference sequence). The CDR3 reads CAWSVLGQLNTEAFF. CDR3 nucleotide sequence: TGTGCCTGGAGTGTACTGGGACAACTGAACACTGAAGCTTTCTTT.

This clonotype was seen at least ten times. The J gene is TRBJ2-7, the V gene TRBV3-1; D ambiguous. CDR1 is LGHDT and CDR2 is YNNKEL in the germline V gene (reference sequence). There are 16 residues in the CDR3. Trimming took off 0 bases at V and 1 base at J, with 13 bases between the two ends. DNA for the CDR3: TGTGCCAGCAGCCAAGATTTATCCCTAGGATCCTACGAGCAGTACTTC. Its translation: CASSQDLSLGSYEQYF.

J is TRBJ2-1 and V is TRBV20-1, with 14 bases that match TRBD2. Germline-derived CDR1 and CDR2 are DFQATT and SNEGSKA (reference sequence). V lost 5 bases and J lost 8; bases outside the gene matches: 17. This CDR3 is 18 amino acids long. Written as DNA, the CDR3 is TGCAGTGCTTTTACCGGGACTAGCGGGAGTTCTCGTAACGATGAGCAGTTCTTC. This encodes CSAFTGTSGSSRNDEQFF.

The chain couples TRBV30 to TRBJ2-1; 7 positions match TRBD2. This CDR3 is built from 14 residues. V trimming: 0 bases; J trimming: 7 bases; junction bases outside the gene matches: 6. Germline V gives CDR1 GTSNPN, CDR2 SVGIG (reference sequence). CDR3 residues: CAWSVYAGVNEQFF. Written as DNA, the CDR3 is TGTGCCTGGAGTGTCTACGCGGGGGTTAATGAGCAGTTCTTC.

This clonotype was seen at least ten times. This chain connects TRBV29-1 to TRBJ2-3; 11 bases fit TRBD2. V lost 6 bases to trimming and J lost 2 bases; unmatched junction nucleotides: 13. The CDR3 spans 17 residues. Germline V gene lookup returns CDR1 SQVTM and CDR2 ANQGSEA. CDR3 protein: CSVAQTSGRDSTDTQYF. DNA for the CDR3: TGCAGCGTGGCCCAAACTAGCGGGAGAGACTCCACAGATACGCAGTATTTT.

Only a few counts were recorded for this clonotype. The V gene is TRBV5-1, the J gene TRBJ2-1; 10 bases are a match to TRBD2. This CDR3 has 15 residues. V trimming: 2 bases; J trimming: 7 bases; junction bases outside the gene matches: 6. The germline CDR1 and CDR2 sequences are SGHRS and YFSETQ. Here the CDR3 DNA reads TGCGCCAGCAGCTTTGGACTAGCGGTTCTAAATGAGCAGTTCTTC. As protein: CASSFGLAVLNEQFF.

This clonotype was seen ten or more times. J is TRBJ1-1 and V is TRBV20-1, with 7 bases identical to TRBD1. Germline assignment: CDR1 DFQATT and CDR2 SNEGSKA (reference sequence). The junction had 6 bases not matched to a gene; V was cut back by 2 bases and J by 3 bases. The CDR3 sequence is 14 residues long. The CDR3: CSARRQGLDTEAFF. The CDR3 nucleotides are TGCAGTGCTAGAAGACAGGGCCTGGACACTGAAGCTTTCTTT.

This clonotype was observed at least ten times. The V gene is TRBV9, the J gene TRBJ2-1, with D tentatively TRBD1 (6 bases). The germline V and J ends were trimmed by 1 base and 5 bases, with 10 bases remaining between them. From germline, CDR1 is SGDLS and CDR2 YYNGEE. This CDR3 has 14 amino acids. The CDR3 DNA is TGTGCCAGCAGCGTACAGACAGGAAACAATGAGCAGTTCTTC. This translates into CASSVQTGNNEQFF.

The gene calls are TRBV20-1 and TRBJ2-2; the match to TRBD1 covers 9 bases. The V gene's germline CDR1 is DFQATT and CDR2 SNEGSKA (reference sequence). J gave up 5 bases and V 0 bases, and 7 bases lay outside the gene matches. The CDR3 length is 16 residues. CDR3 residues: CSARDITGGNTGELFF. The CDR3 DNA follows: TGCAGTGCTAGAGATATAACAGGGGGCAATACCGGGGAGCTGTTTTTT.